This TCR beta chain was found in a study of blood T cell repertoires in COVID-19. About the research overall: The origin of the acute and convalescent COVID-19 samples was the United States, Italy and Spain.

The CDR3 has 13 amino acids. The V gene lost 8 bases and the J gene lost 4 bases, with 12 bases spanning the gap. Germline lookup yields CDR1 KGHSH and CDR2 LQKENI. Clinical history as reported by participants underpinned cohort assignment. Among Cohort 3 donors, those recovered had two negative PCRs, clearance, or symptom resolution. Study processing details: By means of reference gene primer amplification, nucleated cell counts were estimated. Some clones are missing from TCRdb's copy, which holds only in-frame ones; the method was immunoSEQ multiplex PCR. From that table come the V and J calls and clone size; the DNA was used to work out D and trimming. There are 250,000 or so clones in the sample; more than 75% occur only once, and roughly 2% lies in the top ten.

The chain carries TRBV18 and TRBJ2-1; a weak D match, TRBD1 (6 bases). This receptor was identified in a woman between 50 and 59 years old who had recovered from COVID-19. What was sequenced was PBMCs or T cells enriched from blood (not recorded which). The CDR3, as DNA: TGTGCCAGCGCGGACAGAATGTACAATGAGCAGTTCTTC. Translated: CASADRMYNEQFF.